Shown below are 8 T cell receptor beta chains from a single sample sequenced in a study of blood T cell repertoires in COVID-19. TCRdb's table, derived via immunoSEQ multiplex PCR, lists solely in-frame clones and lacks some. The table lists under 95,000 clones, over 75% of them singletons. The sequenced material came from peripheral blood. The receptors originated from a human donor in a cohort sampled during active COVID-19.

V gene TRBV6-5 combines with J gene TRBJ1-1; D not certain. Trimming shortened V by 8 bases and J by 1 base, and 14 bases separated the two germline ends. The length of the CDR3 is 14 residues. Germline assignment: CDR1 MNHEY and CDR2 SVGAGI. The CDR3 DNA follows: TGTGCCAGCTCTGTAAGTCGGTCGAACACTGAAGCTTTCTTT. This gives the protein CASSVSRSNTEAFF.

The chain couples TRBV7-2 to TRBJ2-7; 11 nucleotides agree with TRBD2. Trimming removed 4 bases from V and 3 bases from J; junction bases left unmatched: 2. Looked up from germline, CDR1 is SGHTA and CDR2 is FQGNSA. CDR3 length equals 14 residues. CDR3 in DNA: TGTGCCAGCAGCTACACTAGCGGGGGCTACGAGCAGTACTTC. This gives the protein CASSYTSGGYEQYF.

This clone was seen more than once but under ten times. The rearrangement joins TRBV7-2 to TRBJ1-2; D remains unclear. The CDR3 spans 15 residues. V dropped 0 bases and J dropped 8 bases, with 16 bases sitting between them. The germline V gene encodes CDR1 SGHTA and CDR2 FQGNSA. The CDR3 DNA reads as TGTGCCAGCAGCTTAGCGGAGGTTGGGAGTCGGGGCTACACCTTC. This codes for CASSLAEVGSRGYTF. The variable domain in full, completed from reference TRBV7-2 and TRBJ1-2, reads GAGVSQSPSNKVTEKGKDVELRCDPISGHTALYWYRQSLGQGLEFLIYFQGNSAPDKSGLPSDRFSAERTGGSVSTLTIQRTQQEDSAVYLCASSLAEVGSRGYTFGSGTRLTVV.

The chain links TRBV28 to TRBJ1-1; no reliable D call. Germline V gene data show CDR1 as MDHEN and CDR2 as SYDVKM. V gave up 6 bases and J gave up 1 base, with 18 bases separating them. This CDR3 has 16 amino acids. The CDR3 nucleotides are TGTGCCAGCAGAAGAGAGGCCGGCAGCAAGAACACTGAAGCTTTCTTT. Translated, it gives CASRREAGSKNTEAFF.

The chain couples TRBV2 to TRBJ2-1; unclear D gene. Germline-derived CDR1 and CDR2 are SNHLY and FYNNEI. The CDR3 has 10 residues. V lost 2 bases, J lost 12 bases, and 5 bases lay in between. CDR3 bases: TGTGCCAGCAGTGAACGCGGGCAGTTCTTC. Amino acid sequence: CASSERGQFF.

J is TRBJ1-1 and V is TRBV19; 7 nucleotides line up with TRBD1. V lost 6 bases, J lost 3 bases, and 4 bases stayed unmatched. The CDR3 extends over 13 amino acids. The V gene's germline CDR1 is LNHDA and CDR2 SQIVND (reference sequence). CDR3 residues: CASRTTGDTEAFF. The CDR3 coding sequence is TGTGCCAGTAGGACCACAGGGGACACTGAAGCTTTCTTT.

The chain employs TRBV28 and TRBJ2-7; D perhaps matches TRBD2 (6 bases). The germline gives CDR1 MDHEN, CDR2 SYDVKM. V was trimmed by 4 bases and J by 5 bases, leaving 21 bases between them. CDR3 length: 16 amino acids. CDR3 sequence reads: CASSSPTRDFANEQYF. CDR3 coding DNA: TGTGCCAGCAGTTCCCCAACCCGGGACTTCGCAAACGAGCAGTACTTC.

This chain joins TRBV12-5 and TRBJ2-1; D might be TRBD1 (5 bases). The V and J ends lost 1 base and 5 bases respectively, with 12 bases between them. The CDR3 loop spans 15 amino acids. Germline V gene lookup returns CDR1 LGHNT and CDR2 FRNRAP. The chain's CDR3 is CASGLGGTNNNEQFF. In nucleotides, the CDR3 is TGTGCTAGTGGTTTGGGGGGCACAAACAACAATGAGCAGTTCTTC. Full variable domain (remainder filled in from reference TRBV12-5 and TRBJ2-1): DARVTQTPRHKVTEMGQEVTMRCQPILGHNTVFWYRQTMMQGLELLAYFRNRAPLDDSGMPKDRFSAEMPDATLATLKIQPSEPRDSAVYFCASGLGGTNNNEQFFGPGTRLTVL.